These 8 T cell receptor beta chains share one sample of origin, sequenced in a study of T cell changes during pregnancy in multiple sclerosis. Profiled with immunoSEQ multiplex PCR; TCRdb holds only in-frame clones, not every one. The table has 30,000 to 40,000 clones, around 90% seen once; the top ten hold approximately 6.8%. The input for sequencing was CD8+ T cells from peripheral blood mononuclear cells, taken in the third trimester of pregnancy. These receptors all come from a female donor with multiple sclerosis, enrolled in a pregnancy study.

This clone has just a few counts. The chain uses TRBV11-3 and TRBJ2-1, with a tentative D call TRBD1 (5 bases). Germline lookup yields CDR1 SGHNT and CDR2 YENEEA. The CDR3 loop spans 16 amino acids. Trimming stripped 5 bases from V and 0 bases from J, with 14 bases between. The CDR3 spells CASSGRTLSSYNEQFF. CDR3 in DNA: TGTGCCAGCAGCGGACGGACACTAAGCTCCTACAATGAGCAGTTCTTC.

This clone appeared a single time. The chain uses TRBV4-3 and TRBJ2-3; 8 bases are shared with TRBD2. The CDR3 has 15 residues. Germline V gives CDR1 LGHNA, CDR2 YSLEER. The ends lost 4 bases at V and 3 bases at J; junction bases unmatched: 6. The CDR3 region is CASSPRGGGTDTQYF. Written as DNA, the CDR3 is TGCGCCAGCAGCCCTCGGGGGGGAGGGACAGATACGCAGTATTTT.

About this clone itself: This sequence may be a read error, since a much larger clone differs from it by one base. The chain is built from TRBV6-4 and TRBJ2-3, with TRBD2 matching over 7 bases. Trimming took 2 bases from V and 1 from J; bases not matched to a gene: 0. The germline V gene encodes CDR1 MRHNA and CDR2 SNTAGT. This CDR3 has 14 amino acids. The CDR3 DNA reads TGTGCCAGCAGTGACGGGGGGGGCACAGATACGCAGTATTTT. Its translation is CASSDGGGTDTQYF.

The sample holds one count of this clone. The chain combines TRBV4-1 with TRBJ2-5, with a weak D call TRBD2 (6 bases). CDR1 is MGHRA and CDR2 is YSYEKL in the germline V gene. With 1 base removed from V and 3 bases from J, the gap between germline ends came to 15 bases. This CDR3 region has 16 residues. The chain's CDR3 is CASSQAGTRVEETQYF. The CDR3, as DNA: TGCGCCAGCAGCCAAGCTGGGACTCGTGTAGAAGAGACCCAGTACTTC.

The chain couples TRBV19 to TRBJ2-3; 7 positions agree with TRBD1. After removal of 3 bases from V and 3 bases from J, the junction contained 12 bases not matched to a gene. CDR1 is LNHDA, CDR2 SQIVND, per germline (reference sequence). The CDR3 has 17 amino acids. CDR3 in DNA: TGTGCCAGTAGTATCCAGACGGAGACAGGGACGACAGATACGCAGTATTTT. It is translated as CASSIQTETGTTDTQYF. Full variable domain (rest looked up from reference TRBV19 and TRBJ2-3): DGGITQSPKYLFRKEGQNVTLSCEQNLNHDAMYWYRQDPGQGLRLIYYSQIVNDFQKGDIAEGYSVSREKKESFPLTVTSAQKNPTAFYLCASSIQTETGTTDTQYFGPGTRLTVL.

CDR3 coding DNA: TGTGCCACCAGCAGAAACAGGGACTCTGGGGCCAACGTCCTGACTTTC. Residues: CATSRNRDSGANVLTF. This rearrangement joins TRBV15 to TRBJ2-6, with a weak D call TRBD1 (6 bases). The CDR3 sequence is 16 residues long. Trimming left V 2 bases short and J 0 bases short, with 8 bases between. Germline CDR1 reads LNHNV; CDR2 reads YYDKDF (reference sequence).

This clone was observed once. The chain employs TRBV28 and TRBJ1-1; TRBD1 might be the D (5 bases). Per germline, CDR1 MDHEN and CDR2 SYDVKM. CDR3 length equals 18 residues. V shed 5 bases and J shed 4 bases, with 26 bases lying between them. CDR3 sequence reads: CASSRGGDRAGQGTEAFF. CDR3 nucleotides: TGTGCCAGCAGTCGGGGGGGGGATCGAGCGGGGCAGGGCACTGAAGCTTTCTTT.

This clone was recorded only once. This chain joins TRBV28 and TRBJ2-7; TRBD1 aligns across 8 bases. The V segment lost 5 bases and the J segment 0 bases; nucleotides outside the gene matches: 6. Germline values: CDR1 MDHEN, CDR2 SYDVKM. CDR3 length equals 15 residues. This CDR3 is CASSLVTGGSYEQYF. The CDR3 DNA reads as TGTGCCAGCAGTCTGGTTACAGGGGGCTCCTACGAGCAGTACTTC.